These T cell receptor beta chains were read from a single sample in a study of T cells in narcolepsy. Libraries were prepared by immunoSEQ multiplex PCR; TCRdb keeps only in-frame clonotypes and omits some of them. The table has tens of thousands of clones, roughly 80% seen once. The sequenced sample was memory (CD45RA-) CD4+ T cells from blood. All receptors derive from a human donor in good health. Both conserved end residues are part of each CDR3. D genes are given only for firm matches. Size is stated for part of the rows, as once, few or many counts, or as a class when the clone is expanded.

j_call: TRBJ2-7
d_call: NA
clone_size: NA
v_call: TRBV10-3
cdr3_aa: CAISEDSIPYEQYF
cdr3_nt: TGTGCCATCAGTGAGGACTCGATCCCCTACGAGCAGTACTTC

j_call: TRBJ2-7
d_call: TRBD2
clone_size: NA
v_call: TRBV5-1
cdr3_aa: CASSPRLAGVYEQYF
cdr3_nt: TGCGCCAGCAGCCCAAGACTAGCGGGAGTCTACGAGCAGTACTTC

j_call: TRBJ1-5
d_call: NA
clone_size: NA
v_call: TRBV7-9
cdr3_aa: CASSGGTRQPQHF
cdr3_nt: TGTGCCAGCAGCGGAGGGACGCGTCAGCCCCAGCATTTT

j_call: TRBJ2-5
d_call: NA
clone_size: NA
v_call: TRBV6-1
cdr3_aa: CASSDWGSESYF
cdr3_nt: TGTGCCAGCAGTGATTGGGGGAGTGAGTCGTACTTC

j_call: TRBJ1-2
d_call: TRBD1
clone_size: NA
v_call: TRBV27
cdr3_aa: CASSGMQGAGGYTF
cdr3_nt: TGTGCCAGCAGTGGTATGCAGGGGGCGGGAGGCTACACCTTC

j_call: TRBJ1-1
d_call: NA
clone_size: NA
v_call: TRBV5-1
cdr3_aa: CASRPTPDTEAFF
cdr3_nt: TGCGCCAGCAGACCGACCCCGGACACTGAAGCTTTCTTT

j_call: TRBJ1-5
d_call: NA
clone_size: NA
v_call: TRBV14
cdr3_aa: CASSTRQVGDQPQHF
cdr3_nt: TGTGCCAGCAGCACTAGACAGGTTGGGGATCAGCCCCAGCATTTT

j_call: TRBJ2-7
d_call: NA
clone_size: NA
v_call: TRBV5-5
cdr3_aa: CASTQGWATTYEQYF
cdr3_nt: TGTGCCAGCACCCAGGGTTGGGCGACTACCTACGAGCAGTACTTC

j_call: TRBJ1-1
d_call: TRBD1
clone_size: few
v_call: TRBV2
cdr3_aa: CASSTQGYTEAFF
cdr3_nt: TGTGCCAGCTCTACACAGGGGTACACTGAAGCTTTCTTT

j_call: TRBJ1-2
d_call: NA
clone_size: NA
v_call: TRBV5-1
cdr3_aa: CASSLSGVADYGYTF
cdr3_nt: TGCGCCAGCAGCTTGTCCGGGGTGGCTGACTATGGCTACACCTTC

j_call: TRBJ2-1
d_call: NA
clone_size: NA
v_call: TRBV6-5
cdr3_aa: CASSYAPRAYNEQFF
cdr3_nt: TGTGCCAGCAGTTATGCCCCCCGGGCCTACAATGAGCAGTTCTTC

j_call: TRBJ2-3
d_call: NA
clone_size: NA
v_call: TRBV7-9
cdr3_aa: CASRVNRDYTDTQYF
cdr3_nt: TGTGCCAGCAGGGTTAACAGGGACTACACAGATACGCAGTATTTT

j_call: TRBJ1-2
d_call: NA
clone_size: NA
v_call: TRBV27
cdr3_aa: CASSLNLPGGGYTF
cdr3_nt: TGTGCCAGCAGTTTAAACCTACCGGGAGGCGGCTACACCTTC

j_call: TRBJ1-2
d_call: TRBD1
clone_size: NA
v_call: TRBV6-5
cdr3_aa: CASRIGQGDYGYTF
cdr3_nt: TGTGCCAGCAGGATTGGACAGGGTGACTATGGCTACACCTTC

j_call: TRBJ1-1
d_call: NA
clone_size: once
v_call: TRBV6-5
cdr3_aa: CASSSARVIGTEAFF
cdr3_nt: TGTGCCAGCAGTTCGGCCAGGGTTATAGGCACTGAAGCTTTCTTT

j_call: TRBJ2-1
d_call: NA
clone_size: NA
v_call: TRBV5-1
cdr3_aa: CASSPLTINEQFF
cdr3_nt: TGCGCCAGCAGCCCCTTAACGATCAATGAGCAGTTCTTC

j_call: TRBJ2-2
d_call: TRBD2
clone_size: NA
v_call: TRBV7-9
cdr3_aa: CASNGGAAQNTGELFF
cdr3_nt: TGTGCCAGCAACGGGGGGGCGGCCCAGAACACCGGGGAGCTGTTTTTT

j_call: TRBJ2-7
d_call: NA
clone_size: few
v_call: TRBV27
cdr3_aa: CASSDWGSTYEQYF
cdr3_nt: TGTGCCAGCAGCGACTGGGGCTCTACCTACGAGCAGTACTTC

j_call: TRBJ2-7
d_call: NA
clone_size: NA
v_call: TRBV6-6
cdr3_aa: CASSLQGRVEQYF
cdr3_nt: TGTGCCAGCAGCTTACAGGGTCGGGTCGAGCAGTACTTC

j_call: TRBJ2-5
d_call: TRBD1
clone_size: NA
v_call: TRBV11-1
cdr3_aa: CASSLSWAGGQETQYF
cdr3_nt: TGTGCCAGCAGCTTATCTTGGGCAGGGGGCCAAGAGACCCAGTACTTC

j_call: TRBJ1-2
d_call: NA
clone_size: NA
v_call: TRBV5-1
cdr3_aa: CASSAGVQGIGGYTF
cdr3_nt: TGCGCCAGCAGCGCGGGGGTCCAGGGCATCGGTGGCTACACCTTC

j_call: TRBJ2-7
d_call: TRBD1
clone_size: few
v_call: TRBV7-8
cdr3_aa: CASSVGGTGVYEQYF
cdr3_nt: TGTGCCAGCAGCGTGGGGGGGACAGGGGTCTACGAGCAGTACTTC

j_call: TRBJ2-7
d_call: NA
clone_size: NA
v_call: TRBV25-1
cdr3_aa: CASSVGANYEQYF
cdr3_nt: TGTGCCAGCAGTGTTGGAGCGAACTACGAGCAGTACTTC